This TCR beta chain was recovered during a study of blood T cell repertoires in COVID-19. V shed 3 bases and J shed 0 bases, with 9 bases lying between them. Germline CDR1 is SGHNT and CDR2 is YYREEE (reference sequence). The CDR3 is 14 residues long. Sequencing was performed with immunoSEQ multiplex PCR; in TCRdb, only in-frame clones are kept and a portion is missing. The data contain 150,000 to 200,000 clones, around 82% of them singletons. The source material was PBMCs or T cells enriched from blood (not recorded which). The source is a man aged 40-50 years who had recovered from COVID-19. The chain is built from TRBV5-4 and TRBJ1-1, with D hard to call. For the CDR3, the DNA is TGTGCCAGCAGCTACCCGAGTATGAACACTGAAGCTTTCTTT. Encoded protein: CASSYPSMNTEAFF. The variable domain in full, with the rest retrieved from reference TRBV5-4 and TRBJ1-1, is ETGVTQSPTHLIKTRGQQVTLRCSSQSGHNTVSWYQQALGQGPQFIFQYYREEENGRGNFPPRFSGLQFPNYSSELNVNALELDDSALYLCASSYPSMNTEAFFGQGTRLTVV.